This T cell receptor beta chain was sequenced for a study of OX40 agonist ivuxolimab in advanced cancers. Germline CDR1 and CDR2: MRHNA and SNTAGT. V gave up 3 bases and J gave up 6 bases; unmatched junction bases: 5. CDR3 size: 15 residues. Generated by immunoSEQ multiplex PCR, the TCRdb table keeps only in-frame clones and is missing some. The data contain 99,000 or so clones, about 96% of them singletons. The study's findings and limits: Clonal expansion in partial responders at 0.1-3.0 mg/kg ranked among the lowest.

A note on this clone: The antigen is not known.

The chain links TRBV6-4 to TRBJ2-3; 11 positions match TRBD2. This TCR came from an adult with an advanced solid tumor such as melanoma, head and neck, liver or kidney cancer. The source material was CD4+ or CD8+ T cells sorted from blood, sampled in a trial of the OX40 agonist ivuxolimab. Written as DNA, the CDR3 is TGTGCCAGCAGTGAACTAGCGGGAGCCTTGGATACGCAGTATTTT. This sequence encodes CASSELAGALDTQYF.